The 17 T cell receptor beta chains given below trace back to one sample, sequenced in a study of shared clonotypes between healthy human individuals. The assay was immunoSEQ multiplex PCR, and TCRdb's table has in-frame clones only and misses some. Of approximately 2,000,000 clones listed, just under 95% were seen once; the top ten hold approximately 0.4%. Sequencing was done on a sample of naive CD4+ T cells from PBMCs. Subset noted: CD45RA+ positively selected. The receptors shown here come from a man between 18 and 29 years old in good health. Some clones in this sample may be carry-over from other donors' samples.

The chain combines TRBV18 with TRBJ2-3; D ambiguous. Germline V gene sequence: CDR1 KGHSH, CDR2 LQKENI. With 6 bases removed from V and 2 bases from J, the gap between germline ends came to 18 bases. This CDR3 has 16 residues. In DNA form, the CDR3 reads TGTGCCAGCTCCCCCCCGTCCGGTTCCATCACAGATACGCAGTATTTT. Protein: CASSPPSGSITDTQYF. Looking up the rest from reference TRBV18 and TRBJ2-3 gives the full variable domain: NAGVMQNPRHLVRRRGQEARLRCSPMKGHSHVYWYRQLPEEGLKFMVYLQKENIIDESGMPKERFSAEFPKEGPSILRIQQVVRGDSAAYFCASSPPSGSITDTQYFGPGTRLTVL.

Written as DNA, the CDR3 is TGCGCCAGCAGTGATCTCAGGGCCCCCTCCACAGATACGCAGTATTTT. As protein: CASSDLRAPSTDTQYF. The rearrangement uses TRBV10-1 and TRBJ2-3, with D tentatively TRBD1 (5 bases). The CDR3 contains 16 residues. In germline, CDR1 is WNHNN, CDR2 SYGVQD (reference sequence). With 3 bases removed from V and 2 bases from J, the gap between germline ends came to 15 bases.

The chain recombines TRBV28 with TRBJ2-7; 7 nucleotides agree with TRBD1. This CDR3 is built from 13 residues. The germline gives CDR1 MDHEN, CDR2 SYDVKM. With V trimmed by 5 bases and J by 7 bases, 8 bases remained unmatched. This chain's CDR3 is CASSLPWTGEQYF. Written as DNA, the CDR3 is TGTGCCAGCAGTCTGCCTTGGACAGGAGAGCAGTACTTC.

This chain links TRBV5-4 with TRBJ1-1; D uncertain. Germline CDR1 is SGHNT and CDR2 is YYREEE (reference sequence). The CDR3 has 13 amino acids. V lost 5 bases and J 10 bases, leaving 18 bases between the germline ends. In DNA form, the CDR3 reads TGTGCCAGCAGGGCCCACGGACCCACGGGAGCTTTCTTT. Translated, it gives CASRAHGPTGAFF.

J is TRBJ1-5 and V is TRBV28; D remains unclear. The V end was cut by 1 base, the J end by 9 bases, with 19 bases between. This CDR3 has 16 amino acids. Germline V gene data show CDR1 as MDHEN and CDR2 as SYDVKM. The CDR3, as DNA: TGTGCCAGCAGTTTATATTCTCGGAGCCCCCCCCGGCCCCAGCATTTT. Encoded protein: CASSLYSRSPPRPQHF.

The chain has TRBV28 and TRBJ2-1, with a tentative D call TRBD2 (5 bases). CDR3 length: 15 residues. Germline CDR1 and CDR2: MDHEN and SYDVKM. Trimming shortened V by 0 bases and J by 4 bases, and 10 bases separated the two germline ends. The CDR3: CASSLWRALYNEQFF. In nucleotides, the CDR3 is TGTGCCAGCAGTTTATGGCGGGCTCTTTACAATGAGCAGTTCTTC.

This chain uses TRBV9 with TRBJ2-3; TRBD2 aligns across 8 bases. Germline trimming cut 3 bases from V and 6 bases from J; bases unmatched to any gene: 12. Germline V CDR1 and CDR2: SGDLS, YYNGEE. The CDR3 extends over 16 amino acids. This chain's CDR3 is CASSGTGTSGVDTQYF. The CDR3 nucleotides read TGTGCCAGCAGCGGTACCGGGACTAGTGGGGTGGATACGCAGTATTTT.

In its sample, this clone was seen once. The chain carries TRBV30 and TRBJ2-7; D remains unclear. Germline CDR1 GTSNPN, CDR2 SVGIG (reference sequence). The CDR3 extends over 12 amino acids. V shed 2 bases and J shed 5 bases, with 10 bases lying between them. The CDR3 here is CAWSPRQDEQYF. CDR3 nucleotide sequence: TGTGCCTGGAGTCCGCGGCAGGACGAGCAGTACTTC.

This chain links TRBV12-5 with TRBJ2-7; D remains unclear. Germline V lookup: CDR1 LGHNT, CDR2 FRNRAP. The CDR3 consists of 17 residues. V lost 1 base, J lost 0 bases, and 16 bases lay in between. In DNA form, the CDR3 reads TGTGCTAGTGGTTTGGAGGCAGCGAAGGGCCTCTCCTACGAGCAGTACTTC. Its protein is CASGLEAAKGLSYEQYF.

The chain uses TRBV6-5 and TRBJ2-7; D call uncertain. The CDR3 is 15 amino acids. Germline CDR1 reads MNHEY; CDR2 reads SVGAGI. V lost 2 bases, J lost 3 bases, and 14 bases lay in between. CDR3 DNA sequence: TGTGCCAGCAGTTACAATCGCAGGAGTGACTACGAGCAGTACTTC. This gives the protein CASSYNRRSDYEQYF.

This clone was detected only a few times. The CDR3 nucleotides are TGTGCCAGCAGCCAAGAGGGGGGCAACACTGAAGCTTTCTTT. This translates into CASSQEGGNTEAFF. The rearrangement links TRBV2 to TRBJ1-1, with D possibly matching TRBD1 (6 bases). Germline values: CDR1 SNHLY, CDR2 FYNNEI. The CDR3 spans 14 residues. Trimming took 6 bases from V and 2 from J, leaving 13 bases between them.

The chain is built from TRBV7-9 and TRBJ2-1; 8 nucleotides agree with TRBD2. Trimming cost V 8 bases and J 6 bases; bases outside gene matches: 0. CDR3 length: 11 residues. Germline values: CDR1 SEHNR, CDR2 FQNEAQ (reference sequence). CDR3 DNA sequence: TGTGCCAGCCGGGGGGGCAATGAGCAGTTCTTC. Protein: CASRGGNEQFF.

The chain employs TRBV28 and TRBJ2-7; 12 nucleotides match TRBD1. V was pared by 6 bases and J by 7 bases, with 7 bases of the junction left unmatched. CDR3 length: 14 residues. CDR1 and CDR2 (germline): MDHEN, SYDVKM. The CDR3 DNA sequence: TGTGCCAGCAGCCAGCCGGGACAGGGGGCGGAGCAGTACTTC. It is translated as CASSQPGQGAEQYF.

The chain links TRBV29-1 to TRBJ2-1, with 13 nucleotides matching TRBD2. The CDR3 spans 12 residues. The J segment lost 9 bases and the V segment lost 7 bases, leaving 3 bases of the junction unmatched. Germline V CDR1 and CDR2: SQVTM, ANQGSEA. CDR3: CSGTSGSTEQFF. CDR3 coding DNA: TGCAGCGGGACTAGCGGGAGCACTGAGCAGTTCTTC.

The rearrangement joins TRBV9 to TRBJ2-2; 10 nucleotides match TRBD1. CDR3 length: 16 amino acids. From germline, CDR1 is SGDLS and CDR2 YYNGEE. With 5 bases clipped from V and 6 bases from J, the junction kept 10 bases outside the gene matches. This CDR3 is CASRPPGQGSSGELFF. The CDR3 DNA sequence: TGTGCCAGCAGACCCCCGGGACAGGGGAGCTCCGGGGAGCTGTTTTTT.

Points on this clone: Other DNA sequences in the sample encode the same CDR3. The chain couples TRBV4-2 to TRBJ2-1; 14 bases align to TRBD2. J gave up 6 bases and V 4 bases, and 2 bases lay outside the gene matches. Germline CDR1 and CDR2: LGHNA and YNFKEQ. The CDR3 length is 15 residues. This chain's CDR3 is CASSPTSGRANEQFF. The CDR3 region has the DNA TGTGCCAGCAGCCCGACTAGCGGGAGGGCCAATGAGCAGTTCTTC.

CDR3 residues: CASRTAPRSGANVLTF. The CDR3 bases are TGTGCCAGCCGAACCGCGCCGCGCTCTGGGGCCAACGTCCTGACTTTC. This chain joins TRBV28 and TRBJ2-6; no definite D call. The germline CDR1 and CDR2 sequences are MDHEN and SYDVKM. This CDR3 comprises 16 residues. Between the trimmed V and J ends, which lost 8 bases and 0 bases, there was a span of 14 bases.